This TCR beta chain is drawn from a study of blood T cell repertoires in COVID-19. The overall study: The study drew acute and convalescent COVID-19 samples from the United States, Italy and Spain. T cells, B-cell-depleted T cells, or PBMCs provided the cDNA or gDNA that served as material.

Authors' processing steps: How many nucleated cells were present was estimated from reference gene primer amplification. Using immunoSEQ multiplex PCR, the repertoire was profiled, and TCRdb retains in-frame clones only, with some absent. D and trimming were read from the DNA, whereas the V and J calls and clone size are those reported in that table. The table has 310,000 or so clones, roughly 90% seen once. Germline-derived CDR1 and CDR2 are SGHTA and FQGTGA. J was trimmed by 6 bases and V by 1 base; bases with no gene match: 12. This CDR3 has 16 amino acids. The V call is TRBV7-3, the J call TRBJ2-7; 7 positions match TRBD2. This TCR was sampled from a young man who had recovered from COVID-19. Material: peripheral blood. In DNA, the CDR3 is TGTGCCAGCAGCTTAATTCCCTCCGCTAGCGGTGGCGAGCAGTACTTC. It translates to CASSLIPSASGGEQYF.